This is a list of T cell receptor beta chains from one sample in a study of control samples from healthy donors and cancer patients. Method: immunoSEQ multiplex PCR; TCRdb's copy keeps in-frame clones and lacks some. The data contain roughly 130,000 clones, about 95% of them singletons. Source material: PBMCs. The receptors were sampled from a man aged 55-75 years with colorectal cancer. The conserved cysteine and the conserved F or W are not part of the CDR3 here. Fields, in order: V gene, J gene, CDR3 protein.

TRBV5-4	TRBJ1-1	ASSARVLNTEAF
TRBV5-1	TRBJ2-1	ASSLQGTISYNEQF
TRBV14	TRBJ1-3	ASSQGSRNTIY
TRBV5-6	TRBJ1-4	ASSTNSGEKLF
TRBV21-1	TRBJ2-1	PAADRAPYNEQF
TRBV19	TRBJ1-1	ASSIGVMNTEAF
TRBV20-1	TRBJ1-2	SASVGTGSNYGYT
TRBV5-1	TRBJ2-7	ASSLGYEQY
TRBV6-4	TRBJ2-7	AGAGESRPSGGQY
TRBV9	TRBJ2-1	ASSVSLSSYNEQF
TRBV6-4	TRBJ1-5	ASSDPAGQGASQPQH
TRBV6-5	TRBJ1-2	ASKPLAGAYGYT
TRBV6-5	TRBJ1-2	ASSYAGNYGYT
TRBV5-8	TRBJ1-1	ASSAEGRTAEAF
TRBV12-3/TRBV12-4	TRBJ2-5	ASSRSEQETQY
TRBV3-1/TRBV3-2	TRBJ2-5	ASSQEGPQETQY
TRBV9	TRBJ2-5	ASSVEGVGQETQY
TRBV4-1	TRBJ1-5	ASSQEPATGRVSNQPQH
TRBV15	TRBJ1-5	ATTQGGTEGQPQH
TRBV19	TRBJ1-5	ASREDSPNQPQH
TRBV2	TRBJ1-6	ASTARSHLALH
TRBV7-2	TRBJ1-1	ASSLVGGTGGRTEAF
TRBV2	TRBJ1-5	ASSVDGGSGNQPQH
TRBV21-1	TRBJ1-2	AIPWGGDYGYT
TRBV7-7	TRBJ2-2	ASSAGGGADTGELF
TRBV5-6	TRBJ2-5	ASSFDRDSQETQY
TRBV27	TRBJ2-1	ASNNQGYNEQF
TRBV5-1	TRBJ2-6	ASSLVRQISGANVLT
TRBV30	TRBJ1-3	AWTPGNTIY
TRBV6-5	TRBJ1-5	ASRREGVGNQPQH
TRBV30	TRBJ2-5	AWSPPGAGEETQY
TRBV25-1	TRBJ2-7	ASSDGRYSYEQY
TRBV6-5	TRBJ2-2	ASSYFRISGELF
TRBV7-2	TRBJ1-1	ASSLSGRRTEAF
TRBV5-1	TRBJ2-7	ASSLTGEGSEQY
TRBV5-1	TRBJ2-3	ASNAIGGGSTDTQY
TRBV7-9	TRBJ1-2	ASSLAGTVGYGYT
TRBV30	TRBJ1-2	AWRGQGAEGYT
TRBV9	TRBJ2-3	ASSTRAVAGVLADTQY
TRBV5-1	TRBJ1-1	ASSGQGAVTEAF
TRBV4-1	TRBJ2-1	ASSPGQAYNEQF
TRBV29-1	TRBJ1-2	SVDVRPPLLTNYGYT
TRBV10-3	TRBJ2-1	AISEGGQGDNEQF
TRBV3-1/TRBV3-2	TRBJ1-2	ASSLRRGNGYT
TRBV15	TRBJ2-7	ASAAGLNYEQY
TRBV25-1	TRBJ1-1	ASRNTVNTEAF